The rows below give T cell receptor beta chains drawn from one sample of a study of cytomegalovirus exposure and HLA in healthy donors. Some clones are missing from TCRdb's copy, which holds only in-frame ones; the method was immunoSEQ multiplex PCR. The data contain some 250,000 clones, around 89% of them singletons. The sample comprised PBMCs. Receptors were obtained from a woman aged 18-29 years in good health and CMV-seronegative. Each CDR3 is given with its conserved first and last residue. Fields, in order: J gene, D gene, V gene, CDR3 protein, CDR3 DNA. The D gene is left open where the match is weak.

TRBJ1-5	NA	TRBV7-2	CASSSSGGRQHF	TGTGCCAGCAGTTCCTCTGGAGGACGCCAGCATTTT
TRBJ2-2	NA	TRBV7-6	CASSLDGPGGDTGELFF	TGTGCCAGCAGCTTAGATGGACCGGGCGGGGACACCGGGGAGCTGTTTTTT
TRBJ1-3	NA	TRBV4-3	CASSQDVGSSGNTIYF	TGCGCCAGCAGCCAAGATGTTGGGAGCTCTGGAAACACCATATATTTT
TRBJ1-6	NA	TRBV5-5	CASSLEPREGSPLHF	TGTGCCAGCAGCTTGGAACCCAGGGAGGGATCACCCCTCCACTTT
TRBJ1-6	NA	TRBV25-1	CASSVNRERSYNSPLHF	TGTGCCAGCAGTGTTAACAGGGAAAGGTCCTATAATTCACCCCTCCACTTT
TRBJ2-7	NA	TRBV5-8	CASSGQSNYEQYF	TGTGCCAGCAGCGGACAGAGCAACTACGAGCAGTACTTC
TRBJ2-1	TRBD2	TRBV7-8	CASSLYGLAGGPTSYEQFF	TGTGCCAGCAGCTTATATGGGCTAGCGGGGGGCCCAACAAGTTATGAGCAGTTCTTC
TRBJ1-4	NA	TRBV4-3	CASSQGRGGSNEKLFF	TGCGCCAGCAGCCAAGGGCGGGGGGGCTCAAATGAAAAACTGTTTTTT
TRBJ2-2	TRBD2	TRBV27	CASSPSGGEHTGELFF	TGTGCCAGCAGCCCCAGCGGGGGGGAGCACACCGGGGAGCTGTTTTTT
TRBJ2-5	TRBD1	TRBV9	CASSATLHRGETQYF	TGTGCCAGCAGCGCCACCCTCCACAGGGGGGAGACCCAGTACTTC